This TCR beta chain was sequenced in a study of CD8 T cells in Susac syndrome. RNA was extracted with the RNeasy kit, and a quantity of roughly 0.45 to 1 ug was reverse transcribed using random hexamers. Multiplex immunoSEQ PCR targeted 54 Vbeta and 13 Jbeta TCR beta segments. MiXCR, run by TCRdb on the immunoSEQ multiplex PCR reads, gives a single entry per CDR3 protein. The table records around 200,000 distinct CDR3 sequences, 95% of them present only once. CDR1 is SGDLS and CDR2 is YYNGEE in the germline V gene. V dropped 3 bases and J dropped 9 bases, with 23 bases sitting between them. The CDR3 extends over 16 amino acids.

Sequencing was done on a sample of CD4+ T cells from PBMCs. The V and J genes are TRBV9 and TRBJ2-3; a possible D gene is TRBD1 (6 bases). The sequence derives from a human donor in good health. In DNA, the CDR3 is TGTGCCAGCAGCGGCCAGGACAGCCTCAGCGCGTTCACGCAGTATTTT. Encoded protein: CASSGQDSLSAFTQYF.